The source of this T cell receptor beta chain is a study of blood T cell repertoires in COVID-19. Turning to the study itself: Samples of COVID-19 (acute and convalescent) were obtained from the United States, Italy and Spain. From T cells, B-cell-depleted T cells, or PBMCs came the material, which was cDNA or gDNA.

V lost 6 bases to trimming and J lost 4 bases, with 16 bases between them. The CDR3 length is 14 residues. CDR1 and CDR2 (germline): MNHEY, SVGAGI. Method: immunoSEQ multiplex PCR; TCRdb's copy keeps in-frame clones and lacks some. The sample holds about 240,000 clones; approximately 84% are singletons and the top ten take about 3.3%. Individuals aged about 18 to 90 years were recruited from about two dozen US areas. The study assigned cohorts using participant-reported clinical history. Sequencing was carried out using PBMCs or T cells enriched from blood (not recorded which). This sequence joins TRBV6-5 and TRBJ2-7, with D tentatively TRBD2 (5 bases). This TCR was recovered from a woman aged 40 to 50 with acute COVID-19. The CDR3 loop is CASSKSGWEYEQYF. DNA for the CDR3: TGTGCCAGCAGCAAGTCAGGATGGGAGTACGAGCAGTACTTC.